One and the same sample provided the 12 T cell receptor beta chains below, sequenced in a study of monozygotic twins with inflammatory bowel disease. TCRdb reprocessed the 5' RACE reads, keeping one entry per CDR3 protein, no DNA. Listed are under 200,000 distinct CDR3 sequences; approximately 3% falls within the top ten. The specimen was blood. These receptors were obtained from a human donor with ulcerative colitis or Crohn's disease, or a healthy co-twin of an affected twin (not recorded which).

This chain joins TRBV9 and TRBJ2-3; there is no DNA to check the TCRdb D call of TRBD2. CDR3 length equals 16 residues. Germline CDR1 reads SGDLS; CDR2 reads YYNGEE. This CDR3 is CASSVDLAGSTDTQYF.

The genes are TRBV20-1 and TRBJ2-1; TCRdb's D gene call, TRBD2, goes unchecked for lack of DNA. Germline values: CDR1 DFQATT, CDR2 SNEGSKA (reference sequence). There are 12 residues in the CDR3. The CDR3 sequence: CSARLGGSEQFF.

V is TRBV6-6 and J is TRBJ2-4. Germline V gene data show CDR1 as MNHNY and CDR2 as SVGAGI (reference sequence). This CDR3 comprises 13 residues. The CDR3 here is CASSYGMENIQYF.

The chain is built from TRBV12-3 or TRBV12-4 and TRBJ2-2; TCRdb's assignment of TRBD2 cannot be checked, as there is no DNA. The CDR3 sequence is 16 residues long. The chain's CDR3 is CASSFLAGDRSGELFF.

The chain recombines TRBV7-2 with TRBJ1-5; the TCRdb call, TRBD1, lacks DNA for checking. CDR1 is SGHTA, CDR2 FQGNSA, per germline. The CDR3 contains 15 residues. CDR3 sequence: CASRGSTGGDQPQHF. The whole variable domain, remainder taken from reference TRBV7-2 and TRBJ1-5, is GAGVSQSPSNKVTEKGKDVELRCDPISGHTALYWYRQSLGQGLEFLIYFQGNSAPDKSGLPSDRFSAERTGGSVSTLTIQRTQQEDSAVYLCASRGSTGGDQPQHFGDGTRLSIL.

The chain is built from TRBV10-3 and TRBJ2-7; TCRdb's assignment of TRBD2 cannot be checked, as there is no DNA. CDR1 is ENHRY, CDR2 SYGVKD, per germline. The CDR3 has 12 amino acids. CDR3 residues: CASGTETYEQYF.

CDR3 region: CASSRGFSYEQYF. The chain combines TRBV19 with TRBJ2-7. CDR1 is LNHDA and CDR2 is SQIVND in the germline V gene (reference sequence). This CDR3 region has 13 residues.

The genes are TRBV12-3 or TRBV12-4 and TRBJ1-3. The CDR3 extends over 14 amino acids. The CDR3 sequence is CAIPRQPAGNTIYF.

The chain employs TRBV6-5 and TRBJ2-2. This CDR3 has 13 amino acids. Looked up from germline, CDR1 is MNHEY and CDR2 is SVGAGI. CDR3 in amino acids: CASSYRGTGELFF.

The chain is built from TRBV9 and TRBJ2-7. The germline gives CDR1 SGDLS, CDR2 YYNGEE. The CDR3 is made up of 14 amino acids. CDR3 region: CASSRSVGIYEQYF.

V and J are TRBV20-1 and TRBJ2-1; the D gene TCRdb calls, TRBD2, cannot be checked with no DNA. CDR3 length: 19 residues. CDR1 and CDR2 (germline): DFQATT, SNEGSKA (reference sequence). The CDR3 region is CSTDRLLAGGPLSYNEQFF.

The chain couples TRBV5-1 to TRBJ2-1. The CDR3 totals 15 residues. Germline-derived CDR1 and CDR2 are SGHRS and YFSETQ. The CDR3 reads CASSLLGGSYNEQFF.